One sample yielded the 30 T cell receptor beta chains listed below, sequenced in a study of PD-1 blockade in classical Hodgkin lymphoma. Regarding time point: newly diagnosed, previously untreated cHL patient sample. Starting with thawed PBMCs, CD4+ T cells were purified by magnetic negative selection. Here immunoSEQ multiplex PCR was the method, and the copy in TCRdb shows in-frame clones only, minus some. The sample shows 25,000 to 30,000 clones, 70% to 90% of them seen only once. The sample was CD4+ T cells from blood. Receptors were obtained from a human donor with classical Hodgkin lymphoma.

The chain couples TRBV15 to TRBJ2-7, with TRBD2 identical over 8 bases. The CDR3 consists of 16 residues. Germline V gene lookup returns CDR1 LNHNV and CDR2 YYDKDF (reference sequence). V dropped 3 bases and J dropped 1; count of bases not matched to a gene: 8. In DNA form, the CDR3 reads TGTGCCACCAGCAGCACTAAGGGCGGGAGGTCCTACGAGCAGTACTTC. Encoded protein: CATSSTKGGRSYEQYF.

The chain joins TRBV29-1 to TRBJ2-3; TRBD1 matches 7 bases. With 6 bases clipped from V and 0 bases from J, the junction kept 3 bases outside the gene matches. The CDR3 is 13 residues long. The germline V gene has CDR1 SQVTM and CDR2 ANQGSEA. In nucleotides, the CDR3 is TGCAGCGTCAGGGGGTCCAGCACAGATACGCAGTATTTT. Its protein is CSVRGSSTDTQYF.

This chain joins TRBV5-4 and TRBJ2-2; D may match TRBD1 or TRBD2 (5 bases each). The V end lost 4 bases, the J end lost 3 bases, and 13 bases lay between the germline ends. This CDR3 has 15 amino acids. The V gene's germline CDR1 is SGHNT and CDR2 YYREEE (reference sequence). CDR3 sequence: CASSPSGTYTGELFF. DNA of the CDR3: TGTGCCAGCAGCCCGTCCGGGACCTACACCGGGGAGCTGTTTTTT.

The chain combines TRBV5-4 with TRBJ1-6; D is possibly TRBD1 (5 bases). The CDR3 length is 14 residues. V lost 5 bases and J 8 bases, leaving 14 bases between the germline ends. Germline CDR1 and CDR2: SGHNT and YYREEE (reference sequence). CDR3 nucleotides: TGTGCCAGCAGGCCGGGACGGAACTATTCACCCCTCCACTTT. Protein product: CASRPGRNYSPLHF.

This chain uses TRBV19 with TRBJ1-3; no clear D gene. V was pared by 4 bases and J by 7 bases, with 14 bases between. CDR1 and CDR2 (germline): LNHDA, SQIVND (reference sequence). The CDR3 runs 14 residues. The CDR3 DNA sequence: TGTGCCAGTAGTACTGACACCTTTGGGAACACCATATATTTT. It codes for CASSTDTFGNTIYF. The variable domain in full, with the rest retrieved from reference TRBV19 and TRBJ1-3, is DGGITQSPKYLFRKEGQNVTLSCEQNLNHDAMYWYRQDPGQGLRLIYYSQIVNDFQKGDIAEGYSVSREKKESFPLTVTSAQKNPTAFYLCASSTDTFGNTIYFGEGSWLTVV.

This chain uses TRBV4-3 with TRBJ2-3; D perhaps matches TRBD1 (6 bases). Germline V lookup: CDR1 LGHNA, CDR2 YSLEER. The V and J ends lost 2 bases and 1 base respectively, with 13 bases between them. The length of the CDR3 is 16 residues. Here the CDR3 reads CASSQNPGQGTDTQYF. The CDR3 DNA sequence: TGCGCCAGCAGCCAAAATCCGGGACAAGGCACAGATACGCAGTATTTT.

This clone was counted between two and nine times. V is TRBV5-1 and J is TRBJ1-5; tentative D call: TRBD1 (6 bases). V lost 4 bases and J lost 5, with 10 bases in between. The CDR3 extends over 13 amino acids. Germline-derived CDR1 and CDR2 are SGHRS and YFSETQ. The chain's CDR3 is CASSIQGDQPQHF. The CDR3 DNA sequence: TGCGCCAGCAGCATACAGGGAGATCAGCCCCAGCATTTT.

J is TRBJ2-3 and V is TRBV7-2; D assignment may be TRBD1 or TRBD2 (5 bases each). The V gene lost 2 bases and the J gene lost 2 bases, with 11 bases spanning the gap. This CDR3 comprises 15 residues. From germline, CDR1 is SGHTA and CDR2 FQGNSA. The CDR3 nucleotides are TGTGCCAGCAGCTTAAGGGGAGACCCCACAGATACGCAGTATTTT. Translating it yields CASSLRGDPTDTQYF.

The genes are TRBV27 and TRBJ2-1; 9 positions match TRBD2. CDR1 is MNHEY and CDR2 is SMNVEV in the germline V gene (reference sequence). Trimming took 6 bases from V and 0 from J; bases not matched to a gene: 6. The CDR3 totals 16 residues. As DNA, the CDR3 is TGTGCCAGCAGCCGACTAGCGGATAGCTCCTACAATGAGCAGTTCTTC. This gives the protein CASSRLADSSYNEQFF.

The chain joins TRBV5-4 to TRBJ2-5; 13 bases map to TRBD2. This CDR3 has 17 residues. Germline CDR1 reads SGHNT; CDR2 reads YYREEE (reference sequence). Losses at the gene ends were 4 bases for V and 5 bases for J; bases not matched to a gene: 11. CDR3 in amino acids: CASSAPLAGGPGETQYF. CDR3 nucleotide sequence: TGTGCCAGCAGCGCCCCACTAGCGGGAGGGCCGGGGGAGACCCAGTACTTC.

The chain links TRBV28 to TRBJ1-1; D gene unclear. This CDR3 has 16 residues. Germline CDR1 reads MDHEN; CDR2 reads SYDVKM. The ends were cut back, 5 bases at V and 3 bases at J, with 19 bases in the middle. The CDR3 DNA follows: TGTGCCAGCAGTCCCGGCGGACGACCGTTTGACACTGAAGCTTTCTTT. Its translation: CASSPGGRPFDTEAFF. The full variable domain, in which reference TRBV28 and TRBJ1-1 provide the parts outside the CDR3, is DVKVTQSSRYLVKRTGEKVFLECVQDMDHENMFWYRQDPGLGLRLIYFSYDVKMKEKGDIPEGYSVSREKKERFSLILESASTNQTSMYLCASSPGGRPFDTEAFFGQGTRLTVV.

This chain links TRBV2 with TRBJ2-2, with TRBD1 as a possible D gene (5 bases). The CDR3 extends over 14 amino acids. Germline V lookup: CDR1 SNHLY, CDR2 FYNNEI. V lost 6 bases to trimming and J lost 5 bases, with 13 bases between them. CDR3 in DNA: TGTGCCAGCAGGACGGTACAGGTAACCGGGGAGCTGTTTTTT. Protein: CASRTVQVTGELFF.

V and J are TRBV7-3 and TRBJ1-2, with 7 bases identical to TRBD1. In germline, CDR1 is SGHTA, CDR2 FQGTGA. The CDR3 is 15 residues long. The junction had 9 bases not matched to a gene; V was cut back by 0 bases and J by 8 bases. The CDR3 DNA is TGTGCCAGCAGCTTAACTAGGGACAGCGTAAGCGGCTACACCTTC. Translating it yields CASSLTRDSVSGYTF. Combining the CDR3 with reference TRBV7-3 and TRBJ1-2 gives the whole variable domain GAGVSQTPSNKVTEKGKYVELRCDPISGHTALYWYRQSLGQGPEFLIYFQGTGAADDSGLPNDRFFAVRPEGSVSTLKIQRTERGDSAVYLCASSLTRDSVSGYTFGSGTRLTVV.

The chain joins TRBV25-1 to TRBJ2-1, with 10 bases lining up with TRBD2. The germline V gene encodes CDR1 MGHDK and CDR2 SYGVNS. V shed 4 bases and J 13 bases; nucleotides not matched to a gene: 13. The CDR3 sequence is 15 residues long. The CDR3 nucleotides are TGTGCCAGCAGTGCGGCTAGCGGGAGCCTCCCCTTTCAGTTCTTC. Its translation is CASSAASGSLPFQFF.

In DNA form, the CDR3 reads TGTGCCAGCAGCTTCTCCTACGAGCAGTACTTC. Its protein is CASSFSYEQYF. This chain links TRBV7-2 with TRBJ2-7; D not resolved. In germline, CDR1 is SGHTA, CDR2 FQGNSA. V dropped 3 bases and J dropped 0 bases, with 0 bases sitting between them. The length of the CDR3 is 11 residues.

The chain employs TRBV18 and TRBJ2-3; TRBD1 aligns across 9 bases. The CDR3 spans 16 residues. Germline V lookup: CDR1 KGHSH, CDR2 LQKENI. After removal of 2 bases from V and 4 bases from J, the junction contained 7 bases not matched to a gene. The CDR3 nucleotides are TGTGCCAGCTCACCAGTTACAGGGGGCCTCGCAGATACGCAGTATTTT. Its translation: CASSPVTGGLADTQYF.

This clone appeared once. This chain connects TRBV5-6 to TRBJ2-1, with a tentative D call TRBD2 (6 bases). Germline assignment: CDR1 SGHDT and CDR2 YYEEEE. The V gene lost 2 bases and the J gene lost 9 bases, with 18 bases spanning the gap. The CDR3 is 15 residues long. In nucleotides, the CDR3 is TGTGCCAGCAGCTTTTGGGTGGCGCCGGGGGTTGAGCAGTTCTTC. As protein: CASSFWVAPGVEQFF.

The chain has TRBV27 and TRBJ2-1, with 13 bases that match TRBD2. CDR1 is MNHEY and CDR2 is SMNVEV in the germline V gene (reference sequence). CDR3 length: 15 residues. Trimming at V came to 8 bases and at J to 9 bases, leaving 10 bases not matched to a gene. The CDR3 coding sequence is TGTGCCAGCTCTTCTGGACTAGCGGGAGTGAGTGAGCAGTTCTTC. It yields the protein CASSSGLAGVSEQFF.

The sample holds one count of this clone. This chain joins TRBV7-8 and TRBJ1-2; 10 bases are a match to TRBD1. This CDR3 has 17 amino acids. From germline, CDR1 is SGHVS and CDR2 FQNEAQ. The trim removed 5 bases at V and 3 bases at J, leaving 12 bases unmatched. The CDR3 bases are TGTGCCAGCAGCGAGACAGGGGGCGTTGGAACCGACTATGGCTACACCTTC. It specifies CASSETGGVGTDYGYTF. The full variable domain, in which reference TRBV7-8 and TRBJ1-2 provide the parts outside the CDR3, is GAGVSQSPRYKVAKRGQDVALRCDPISGHVSLFWYQQALGQGPEFLTYFQNEAQLDKSGLPSDRFFAERPEGSVSTLKIQRTQQEDSAVYLCASSETGGVGTDYGYTFGSGTRLTVV.

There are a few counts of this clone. The CDR3 sequence: CATGIPENYGYTF. CDR3 coding DNA: TGTGCCACCGGGATCCCAGAGAACTATGGCTACACCTTC. The chain carries TRBV28 and TRBJ1-2; D not certain. Germline-derived CDR1 and CDR2 are MDHEN and SYDVKM. V was clipped by 10 bases and J by 2 bases, with 14 bases between them. The CDR3 runs 13 residues.

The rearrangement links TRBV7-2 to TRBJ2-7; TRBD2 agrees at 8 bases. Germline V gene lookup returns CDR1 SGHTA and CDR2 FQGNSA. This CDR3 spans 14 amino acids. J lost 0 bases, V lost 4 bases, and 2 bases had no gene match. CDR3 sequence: CASSWTSSSYEQYF. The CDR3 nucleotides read TGTGCCAGCAGCTGGACTAGCTCCTCCTACGAGCAGTACTTC.

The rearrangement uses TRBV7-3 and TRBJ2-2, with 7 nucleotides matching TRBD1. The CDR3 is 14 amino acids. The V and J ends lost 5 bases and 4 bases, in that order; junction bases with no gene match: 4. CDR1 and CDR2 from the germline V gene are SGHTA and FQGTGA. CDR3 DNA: TGTGCCAGCAGCCTTGACAGGGTCACCGGGGAGCTGTTTTTT. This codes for CASSLDRVTGELFF.

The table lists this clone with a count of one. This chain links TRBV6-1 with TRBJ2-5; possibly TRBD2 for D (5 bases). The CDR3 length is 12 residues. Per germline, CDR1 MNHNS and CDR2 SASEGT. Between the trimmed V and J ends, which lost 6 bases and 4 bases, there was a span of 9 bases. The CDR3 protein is CASRLARETQYF. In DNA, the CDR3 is TGTGCCAGCAGGCTAGCTCGAGAGACCCAGTACTTC.

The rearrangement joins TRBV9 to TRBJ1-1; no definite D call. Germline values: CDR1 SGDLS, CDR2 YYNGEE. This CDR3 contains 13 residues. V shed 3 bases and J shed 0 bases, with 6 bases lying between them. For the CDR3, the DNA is TGTGCCAGCAGCGCCCAGATGAACACTGAAGCTTTCTTT. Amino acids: CASSAQMNTEAFF.

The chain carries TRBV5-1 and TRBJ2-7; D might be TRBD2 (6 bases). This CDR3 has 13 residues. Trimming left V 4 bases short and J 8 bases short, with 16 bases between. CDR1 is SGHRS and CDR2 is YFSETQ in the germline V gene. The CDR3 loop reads CASSPGLPGQQYF. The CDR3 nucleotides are TGCGCCAGCAGCCCGGGACTCCCTGGCCAGCAGTACTTC.

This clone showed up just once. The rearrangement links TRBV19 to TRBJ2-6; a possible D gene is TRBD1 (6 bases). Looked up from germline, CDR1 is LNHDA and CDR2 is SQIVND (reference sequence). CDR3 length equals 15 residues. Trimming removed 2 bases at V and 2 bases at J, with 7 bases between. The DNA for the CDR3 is TGTGCCAGTAGTATACCAGGGGCTGGGGCCAACGTCCTGACTTTC. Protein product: CASSIPGAGANVLTF.

CDR3 DNA: TGTGCCACCAGCAGGAAGCTAGGGGATACGCAGTATTTT. Encoded protein: CATSRKLGDTQYF. The rearrangement uses TRBV15 and TRBJ2-3; no reliable D call. The V and J ends lost 3 bases and 6 bases respectively, with 10 bases between them. The CDR3 extends over 13 amino acids. The germline V gene encodes CDR1 LNHNV and CDR2 YYDKDF (reference sequence). The full variable domain, with the rest looked up from reference TRBV15 and TRBJ2-3, is DAMVIQNPRYQVTQFGKPVTLSCSQTLNHNVMYWYQQKSSQAPKLLFHYYDKDFNNEADTPDNFQSRRPNTSFCFLDIRSPGLGDTAMYLCATSRKLGDTQYFGPGTRLTVL.

In DNA form, the CDR3 reads TGTGCCAGCAGTTTACCAGCCGGAAACACCATATATTTT. As protein: CASSLPAGNTIYF. This chain joins TRBV28 and TRBJ1-3, with D hard to call. Trimming shortened V by 2 bases and J by 4 bases, and 6 bases separated the two germline ends. Germline CDR1 and CDR2: MDHEN and SYDVKM. The CDR3 is 13 amino acids.

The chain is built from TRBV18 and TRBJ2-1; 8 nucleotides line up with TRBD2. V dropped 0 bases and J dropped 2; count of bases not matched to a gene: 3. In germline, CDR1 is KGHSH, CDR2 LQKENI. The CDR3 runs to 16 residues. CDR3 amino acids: CASSPPSGSPYNEQFF. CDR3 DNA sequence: TGTGCCAGCTCACCACCCAGCGGGAGCCCCTACAATGAGCAGTTCTTC. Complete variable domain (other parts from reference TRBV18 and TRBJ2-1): NAGVMQNPRHLVRRRGQEARLRCSPMKGHSHVYWYRQLPEEGLKFMVYLQKENIIDESGMPKERFSAEFPKEGPSILRIQQVVRGDSAAYFCASSPPSGSPYNEQFFGPGTRLTVL.

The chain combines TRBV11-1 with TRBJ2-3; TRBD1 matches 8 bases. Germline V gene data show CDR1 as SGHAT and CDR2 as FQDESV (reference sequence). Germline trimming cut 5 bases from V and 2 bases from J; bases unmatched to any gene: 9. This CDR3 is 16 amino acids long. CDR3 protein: CASSPGTGVITDTQYF. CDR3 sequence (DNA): TGTGCCAGCAGCCCCGGGACAGGAGTGATCACAGATACGCAGTATTTT.